Each of the 28 T cell receptor beta chains below was sequenced from the same sample in a study of T-cell memory formation after mild COVID-19. TCRdb independently ran MiXCR on the 5' RACE reads; one entry per CDR3 protein. Among hundreds of thousands of distinct CDR3 sequences listed, approximately 15% were seen once. The sequenced sample was PBMCs or a T cell subset sorted from them (not recorded which). The receptors derive from an adult woman who had mild COVID-19 (a few samples of this study predate the infection). Cell type and time point are not known.

This clonotype was counted between two and nine times. The rearrangement joins TRBV12-3 or TRBV12-4 to TRBJ1-1; D may be TRBD1 (5 bases). The V end was cut by 3 bases, the J end by 0 bases, with 8 bases between. This CDR3 contains 14 residues. CDR3 nucleotide sequence: TGTGCCAGCAGTTTGGACAACTTGAACACTGAAGCTTTCTTT. Its protein is CASSLDNLNTEAFF.

The table lists this clonotype with many counts. V gene TRBV5-6 combines with J gene TRBJ1-1; 8 bases are shared with TRBD1. The CDR3 extends over 14 amino acids. The trim removed 4 bases at V and 1 base at J, leaving 3 bases unmatched. CDR1 and CDR2 (germline): SGHDT, YYEEEE. CDR3 sequence reads: CASSAGTGNTEAFF. In nucleotides, the CDR3 is TGTGCCAGCAGCGCCGGGACAGGGAACACTGAAGCTTTCTTT.

This clonotype has more than one count but fewer than ten. J is TRBJ2-7 and V is TRBV10-3, with 11 bases identical to TRBD1. CDR1 ENHRY and CDR2 SYGVKD come from the germline V gene. The length of the CDR3 is 15 residues. With V trimmed by 3 bases and J by 3 bases, 4 bases remained unmatched. The CDR3 is CAISDWGTGGYEQYF. The DNA of the CDR3 is TGTGCCATCAGTGATTGGGGGACAGGGGGCTACGAGCAGTACTTC.

This chain connects TRBV24-1 to TRBJ2-1, with TRBD2 identical over 9 bases. CDR1 is KGHDR and CDR2 is SFDVKD in the germline V gene. The CDR3 length is 16 residues. With V trimmed by 2 bases and J by 4 bases, 5 bases remained unmatched. CDR3 sequence reads: CATSDSGLAAYNEQFF. The CDR3 DNA is TGTGCCACCAGTGATTCGGGACTAGCAGCGTACAATGAGCAGTTCTTC.

This clonotype was picked up a small number of times. The chain recombines TRBV5-5 with TRBJ1-1; tentatively, D is TRBD1 (6 bases). V was trimmed by 1 base and J by 4 bases, leaving 14 bases between them. Germline CDR1 is SGHKS and CDR2 is YYEKEE (reference sequence). The CDR3 is 15 residues long. The CDR3, as DNA: TGTGCCAGCAGCTTGTTTACAGGGAGATTCACTGAAGCTTTCTTT. It is translated as CASSLFTGRFTEAFF.

In this sample, this clonotype turned up a few times. CDR3 amino acids: CASSFRGTFGELFF. CDR3 in DNA: TGTGCCAGCAGTTTTCGGGGGACTTTCGGGGAGCTGTTTTTT. The rearrangement uses TRBV12-3 or TRBV12-4 and TRBJ2-2; D perhaps matches TRBD2 (6 bases). The CDR3 is made up of 14 amino acids. With 3 bases removed from V and 7 bases from J, the gap between germline ends came to 12 bases.

The V call is TRBV25-1, the J call TRBJ1-1; the D is unclear. CDR3 length: 15 amino acids. CDR1 MGHDK and CDR2 SYGVNS come from the germline V gene. Trimming pared 0 bases from V and 3 bases from J, leaving 11 bases between. The CDR3 loop reads CASSEYRVYDTEAFF. The CDR3 bases are TGTGCCAGCAGTGAATATAGGGTCTACGACACTGAAGCTTTCTTT.

V is TRBV6-5 and J is TRBJ1-6; no clear D. Germline CDR1 reads MNHEY; CDR2 reads SVGAGI. V lost 0 bases and J lost 3, with 9 bases in between. This CDR3 has 16 residues. The CDR3 loop is CASSYSEGFYNSPLHF. The CDR3 nucleotides read TGTGCCAGCAGTTACTCGGAAGGCTTCTATAATTCACCCCTCCACTTT.

This clonotype was counted a few times. The rearrangement joins TRBV21-1 to TRBJ2-1; the D segment call TRBD2 is taken from the table without a DNA check. TRBV21-1 is marked as a pseudogene. CDR3 length: 14 amino acids. CDR3 in amino acids: CTETSGRRNNEQFF. The CDR3 DNA sequence: TGTACCGAGACTAGCGGGAGGAGAAACAATGAGCAGTTCTTC.

This clonotype has a handful of counts. V and J are TRBV20-1 and TRBJ2-3, with D perhaps TRBD1 (5 bases). Trimming took 4 bases from V and 9 from J, leaving 11 bases between them. The length of the CDR3 is 11 residues. Looked up from germline, CDR1 is DFQATT and CDR2 is SNEGSKA (reference sequence). CDR3 coding DNA: TGCAGTGCTACGACAGTCCCAACGCAGTATTTT. It codes for CSATTVPTQYF.

This rearrangement joins TRBV7-3 to TRBJ2-2; maybe TRBD2 (6 bases). This CDR3 region has 16 residues. Germline-derived CDR1 and CDR2 are SGHTA and FQGTGA. The V end was cut by 1 base, the J end by 1 base, with 10 bases between. The CDR3 DNA reads TGTGCCAGCAGCTTAATTGCTAGCGAGAACACCGGGGAGCTGTTTTTT. It translates to CASSLIASENTGELFF.

The V call is TRBV5-1, the J call TRBJ2-5, with 8 bases fitting TRBD1. This CDR3 is 15 amino acids long. V shed 2 bases and J 2 bases; nucleotides not matched to a gene: 5. CDR1 is SGHRS, CDR2 YFSETQ, per germline. CDR3 amino acids: CASSFGQGSQETQYF. DNA for the CDR3: TGCGCCAGCAGCTTTGGACAGGGAAGTCAAGAGACCCAGTACTTC.

This clonotype was observed a few times. The chain uses TRBV6-5 and TRBJ2-7, with 11 bases identical to TRBD2. The V segment lost 6 bases and the J segment 0 bases; nucleotides outside the gene matches: 10. Germline values: CDR1 MNHEY, CDR2 SVGAGI. The CDR3 is 17 amino acids. The CDR3 protein is CASRRGLAATSSYEQYF. Written as DNA, the CDR3 is TGTGCCAGCAGGAGGGGACTAGCGGCCACCTCCTCCTACGAGCAGTACTTC.

The rearrangement uses TRBV12-3 or TRBV12-4 and TRBJ1-2; D perhaps matches TRBD1 (5 bases). The CDR3 consists of 16 residues. V lost 3 bases and J 0 bases, leaving 14 bases between the germline ends. Here the CDR3 DNA reads TGTGCCAGCAGTTTGGGGGGATTCTCCCCTAACTATGGCTACACCTTC. Translated, it gives CASSLGGFSPNYGYTF.

This clonotype was counted only a few times. This chain's CDR3 is CAVGEGLNTEAFF. Here the CDR3 DNA reads TGTGCCGTCGGGGAGGGGTTGAACACTGAAGCTTTCTTT. The chain combines TRBV10-3 with TRBJ1-1; the D gene is possibly TRBD1 (5 bases). The germline V gene encodes CDR1 ENHRY and CDR2 SYGVKD. The CDR3 runs 13 residues. V was shortened by 11 bases and J by 0 bases, with 13 bases between the two germline ends.

The chain is built from TRBV2 and TRBJ2-3; 11 bases map to TRBD1. The V and J ends lost 5 bases and 2 bases, in that order; junction bases with no gene match: 3. CDR3 length: 15 amino acids. Germline V gives CDR1 SNHLY, CDR2 FYNNEI. This CDR3 reads CASSRDRGDTDTQYF. As DNA, the CDR3 is TGTGCCAGCAGTAGGGACAGGGGGGACACAGATACGCAGTATTTT.

The V and J genes are TRBV21-1 and TRBJ2-5; the table assigns TRBD1, which was not confirmed against the DNA. TRBV21-1 is termed a pseudogene. The CDR3 sequence is 17 residues long. CDR3 in amino acids: CASSKTPGGVGQETQYF. Here the CDR3 DNA reads TGTGCCAGCAGCAAGACCCCCGGGGGCGTTGGACAAGAGACCCAGTACTTC.

The V call is TRBV20-1, the J call TRBJ2-1; 10 nucleotides agree with TRBD2. The CDR3 spans 14 residues. Germline CDR1 and CDR2: DFQATT and SNEGSKA (reference sequence). V lost 4 bases and J lost 9; bases outside the gene matches: 9. The CDR3 loop is CSATSIAGGIEQFF. CDR3 nucleotides: TGCAGTGCTACTAGCATAGCGGGAGGCATTGAGCAGTTCTTC.

The rearrangement uses TRBV5-8 and TRBJ1-1; D may be TRBD1 (6 bases). V gave up 5 bases and J gave up 4 bases, with 18 bases separating them. CDR1 and CDR2 (germline): SGHTS, YDEGEE. The CDR3 runs to 15 residues. The DNA of the CDR3 is TGTGCCAGCAGAGCCCAAGGGACAACAGGCACTGAAGCTTTCTTT. Its translation: CASRAQGTTGTEAFF.

The table lists this clonotype with a few counts. Here the CDR3 DNA reads TGTGCCAGCAGTTATCGGGATACAGGGAGTGGGGGCTACACCTTC. Translation: CASSYRDTGSGGYTF. V gene TRBV6-5 combines with J gene TRBJ1-2; possibly TRBD1 for D (6 bases). In germline, CDR1 is MNHEY, CDR2 SVGAGI. CDR3 length: 15 amino acids. Deletions cut 3 bases from V and 8 bases from J, with 19 bases between.

In its sample, this clonotype was seen a few times. This sequence joins TRBV11-2 and TRBJ2-3; 12 bases are shared with TRBD2. Germline values: CDR1 SGHAT, CDR2 FQNNGV. V was clipped by 2 bases and J by 4 bases; unmatched bases: 7. The CDR3 contains 17 residues. CDR3 sequence reads: CASSLRLAGGKADTQYF. The CDR3 DNA reads TGTGCCAGCAGCTTAAGGCTAGCGGGAGGGAAGGCAGATACGCAGTATTTT.

The table lists this clonotype with many counts. The chain couples TRBV12-3 or TRBV12-4 to TRBJ2-2, with TRBD2 as a possible D gene (5 bases). The V and J ends lost 7 bases and 2 bases respectively, with 23 bases between them. The CDR3 sequence is 18 residues long. CDR3 nucleotides: TGTGCCAGCACCCCACGTCATAGCGATACGATTAACACCGGGGAGCTGTTTTTT. Amino acid sequence: CASTPRHSDTINTGELFF.

The gene calls are TRBV6-6 and TRBJ1-5, with 7 bases aligning to TRBD1. CDR3 length equals 15 residues. Germline values: CDR1 MNHNY, CDR2 SVGAGI (reference sequence). Trimming cost V 8 bases and J 5 bases; bases outside gene matches: 12. The CDR3 protein is CASRPGQGEHQPQHF. CDR3 in DNA: TGTGCCAGCCGACCTGGCCAGGGGGAGCATCAGCCCCAGCATTTT.

J is TRBJ2-5 and V is TRBV30; a weak D match, TRBD2 (5 bases). Trimming pared 5 bases from V and 4 bases from J, leaving 11 bases between. The CDR3 is made up of 12 amino acids. CDR1 is GTSNPN and CDR2 is SVGIG in the germline V gene (reference sequence). The CDR3 is CAWGRAGETQYF. DNA of the CDR3: TGTGCCTGGGGCCGGGCGGGAGAGACCCAGTACTTC.

In this sample, this clonotype turned up a few times. This rearrangement joins TRBV4-1 to TRBJ2-3, with 8 bases identical to TRBD1. With 4 bases clipped from V and 7 bases from J, the junction kept 1 base outside the gene matches. CDR1 MGHRA and CDR2 YSYEKL come from the germline V gene. This CDR3 is built from 12 residues. CDR3 bases: TGCGCCAGCAGCCGGACAGGGAATACGCAGTATTTT. Residues: CASSRTGNTQYF.

J is TRBJ2-3 and V is TRBV27; D is unresolved. CDR1 and CDR2 from the germline V gene are MNHEY and SMNVEV (reference sequence). The CDR3 sequence is 14 residues long. Trimming pared 6 bases from V and 2 bases from J, leaving 12 bases between. CDR3 protein: CASSLGIATDTQYF. In nucleotides, the CDR3 is TGTGCCAGCAGCCTCGGCATTGCCACAGATACGCAGTATTTT.

This clonotype appeared a few times. V gene TRBV6-5 combines with J gene TRBJ1-1; TRBD1 is a possible D gene (5 bases). Germline V gene sequence: CDR1 MNHEY, CDR2 SVGAGI. The V gene lost 6 bases and the J gene lost 4 bases, with 18 bases spanning the gap. CDR3 length equals 15 residues. The CDR3 protein is CASSSSGRVGTEAFF. CDR3 sequence (DNA): TGTGCCAGCAGCTCCTCGGGGCGGGTCGGCACTGAAGCTTTCTTT.

The sample holds a few counts of this clonotype. The chain links TRBV4-2 to TRBJ2-2; 8 nucleotides agree with TRBD1. V was pared by 4 bases and J by 5 bases, with 6 bases of the junction left unmatched. Germline values: CDR1 LGHNA, CDR2 YNFKEQ. The CDR3 spans 15 residues. The DNA for the CDR3 is TGTGCCAGCAGCCTCCCAGGGGGCAGGACCGGGGAGCTGTTTTTT. As protein: CASSLPGGRTGELFF.